This TCR beta chain was obtained from a study of OX40 agonist ivuxolimab in advanced cancers. Across the study: The group had a mean age of 60 years, ranged from about 23 to 85, and was roughly 80% male. Patients achieving partial responses numbered three: one hepatocellular carcinoma case and two cutaneous melanoma cases.

CDR1 and CDR2 (germline): KGHSH, LQKENI. The CDR3 is 12 residues long. The V end lost 5 bases, the J end lost 2 bases, and 5 bases lay between the germline ends. Prior autoimmune disease or systemic immunosuppression barred patients. The table came from immunoSEQ multiplex PCR; TCRdb's copy has only in-frame clones and leaves some out. Of just under 80,000 clones detected, 84% appear once; the ten largest clones hold approximately 25%. Source: CD4+ or CD8+ T cells sorted from blood, taken in a trial of the OX40 agonist ivuxolimab. The TCR originated in an adult with an advanced solid tumor such as melanoma, head and neck, liver or kidney cancer. The chain couples TRBV18 to TRBJ2-3; D call uncertain. The CDR3 sequence: CASSLVTDTQYF. CDR3 nucleotides: TGTGCCAGCTCATTGGTCACAGATACGCAGTATTTT.